The 13 T cell receptor beta chains reported below all come from one sample, sequenced in a study of blood T cell repertoires in COVID-19 (dated by TCRdb to about 2020). The library relied on the immunoSEQ multiplex PCR assay. TCRdb obtained this table from immuneACCESS and retained in-frame rearrangements with V and J assigned. These tables miss some clones; where compared with another copy, unresolved V genes account for less than half of the shortfall, and the remainder is unexplained. This sample has 350,000 to 400,000 clones in its table, and approximately 90% of those were observed once. Around 0.94% of the sample is taken by the ten largest. Sequenced sample: PBMCs or T cells enriched from blood (not recorded which). These receptors were obtained from a woman aged 40-49 years who had been exposed to COVID-19.

This sequence joins TRBV5-6 and TRBJ2-4; D perhaps matches TRBD1 (5 bases). Trimming took off 0 bases at V and 0 bases at J, with 7 bases between the two ends. This CDR3 is 15 amino acids long. Per germline, CDR1 SGHDT and CDR2 YYEEEE. The CDR3 loop is CASSLVQGAKNIQYF. The CDR3 coding sequence is TGTGCCAGCAGCTTGGTCCAGGGAGCCAAAAACATTCAGTACTTC.

V is TRBV4-1 and J is TRBJ2-1; D unclear. The CDR3 covers 13 residues. Trimming pared 4 bases from V and 10 bases from J, leaving 14 bases between. CDR1 and CDR2 from the germline V gene are MGHRA and YSYEKL. The CDR3 loop reads CASSRSLQREQFF. The CDR3 DNA reads as TGCGCCAGCAGCCGTTCTCTTCAGAGGGAGCAGTTCTTC.

The V call is TRBV7-3, the J call TRBJ2-2; TRBD2 agrees at 7 bases. V lost 4 bases, J lost 6 bases, and 5 bases stayed unmatched. Germline-derived CDR1 and CDR2 are SGHTA and FQGTGA. This CDR3 is built from 14 residues. The DNA of the CDR3 is TGTGCCAGCAGCTATCGGGGGGACCCCGGGGAGCTGTTTTTT. Protein: CASSYRGDPGELFF.

This clone was detected once. The chain carries TRBV5-5 and TRBJ2-2, with TRBD1 matching 8 bases. The CDR3 totals 15 residues. Trimming at V came to 3 bases and at J to 6 bases, leaving 7 bases not matched to a gene. Germline loops: CDR1 SGHKS, CDR2 YYEKEE (reference sequence). This chain's CDR3 is CASSSGGAYPGELFF. The CDR3 DNA reads as TGTGCCAGCAGCTCAGGGGGCGCGTACCCCGGGGAGCTGTTTTTT.

The genes are TRBV14 and TRBJ1-4, with a weak D call TRBD1 (6 bases). Germline V lookup: CDR1 SGHDN, CDR2 FVKESK. This CDR3 contains 16 residues. The V end lost 3 bases, the J end lost 8 bases, and 19 bases lay between the germline ends. CDR3 sequence: CASSQRSQGTNEKLFF. CDR3 DNA sequence: TGTGCCAGCAGCCAGAGATCACAGGGAACAAACGAAAAACTGTTTTTT. Complete variable domain (other parts from reference TRBV14 and TRBJ1-4): EAGVTQFPSHSVIEKGQTVTLRCDPISGHDNLYWYRRVMGKEIKFLLHFVKESKQDESGMPNNRFLAERTGGTYSTLKVQPAELEDSGVYFCASSQRSQGTNEKLFFGSGTQLSVL.

This sequence joins TRBV4-3 and TRBJ1-4; TRBD1 matches 9 bases. The CDR3 contains 18 residues. Germline CDR1 reads LGHNA; CDR2 reads YSLEER. J lost 0 bases, V lost 2 bases, and 7 bases had no gene match. CDR3 sequence reads: CASSQHTTGGSTNEKLFF. The CDR3 DNA reads as TGCGCCAGCAGCCAACATACGACAGGGGGATCAACTAATGAAAAACTGTTTTTT.

The gene calls are TRBV19 and TRBJ1-1; 12 bases agree with TRBD1. This CDR3 comprises 15 residues. The trim removed 4 bases at V and 5 bases at J, leaving 5 bases unmatched. Germline assignment: CDR1 LNHDA and CDR2 SQIVND (reference sequence). The CDR3: CASSTRDRGPTEAFF. The CDR3 DNA follows: TGTGCCAGTAGTACCCGGGACAGGGGGCCGACTGAAGCTTTCTTT. Variable domain in full (rest from reference TRBV19 and TRBJ1-1): DGGITQSPKYLFRKEGQNVTLSCEQNLNHDAMYWYRQDPGQGLRLIYYSQIVNDFQKGDIAEGYSVSREKKESFPLTVTSAQKNPTAFYLCASSTRDRGPTEAFFGQGTRLTVV.

The chain recombines TRBV10-2 with TRBJ2-1; weak D call: TRBD2 (6 bases). CDR1 and CDR2 from the germline V gene are WSHSY and SAAADI. The CDR3 is 15 residues long. V lost 6 bases to trimming and J lost 3 bases, with 15 bases between them. Written as DNA, the CDR3 is TGCGCCAGCAGCGTGTCTGCGGGGAGCTACAATGAGCAGTTCTTC. Protein: CASSVSAGSYNEQFF.

The chain couples TRBV5-6 to TRBJ1-6; TRBD1 matches at 7 bases. The CDR3 extends over 15 amino acids. CDR1 is SGHDT and CDR2 is YYEEEE in the germline V gene. V lost 2 bases to trimming and J lost 5 bases; unmatched junction nucleotides: 4. The CDR3 DNA follows: TGTGCCAGCAGCTTCGGGACAGTGAATAATTCACCCCTCCACTTT. Translated, it gives CASSFGTVNNSPLHF.

The chain is built from TRBV19 and TRBJ2-2; 11 positions match TRBD2. This CDR3 comprises 18 residues. The V gene's germline CDR1 is LNHDA and CDR2 SQIVND (reference sequence). The V and J ends lost 7 bases and 3 bases, in that order; junction bases with no gene match: 13. The CDR3 sequence: CASTATASGGKYTGELFF. In DNA, the CDR3 is TGTGCCAGTACCGCAACCGCTAGCGGGGGGAAGTACACCGGGGAGCTGTTTTTT.

V and J are TRBV12-3 or TRBV12-4 and TRBJ1-2; D call uncertain. V was pared by 3 bases and J by 4 bases, with 9 bases between. The CDR3 runs to 13 residues. Here the CDR3 DNA reads TGTGCCAGCAGTTTTGGAGAAATCTATGGCTACACCTTC. Protein sequence: CASSFGEIYGYTF.

The chain uses TRBV24-1 and TRBJ2-3, with D perhaps matching TRBD1 (6 bases). The CDR3 is 16 residues long. Germline CDR1 is KGHDR and CDR2 is SFDVKD. V shed 2 bases and J shed 1 base, with 12 bases lying between them. CDR3 nucleotide sequence: TGTGCCACCAGTGATTCAGGGGCAGGGCGCACAGATACGCAGTATTTT. This encodes CATSDSGAGRTDTQYF.

J is TRBJ1-5 and V is TRBV7-9; possible D gene TRBD1, 6 bases. V gave up 4 bases and J gave up 4 bases, with 11 bases separating them. Germline CDR1 and CDR2: SEHNR and FQNEAQ (reference sequence). The CDR3 totals 14 residues. CDR3 sequence (DNA): TGTGCCAGCAGCTCGACAGGCCGTAATCAGCCCCAGCATTTT. Its protein product is CASSSTGRNQPQHF.